The T cell receptor beta chain under discussion was sequenced for a study of intratumoral heterogeneity in liver cancer. Study-level background: In the full roughly 15-patient cohort, the median age was around 66 years and the majority of patients were male. To investigate intratumor heterogeneity, the study integrated RNA-seq, DNA sequencing, TCR-seq and SNP array data drawn from multiple regions of hepatocellular carcinoma specimens. A total of 70 to 80 multiregional samples from 15 or so HCC patients, consisting of roughly 50 tumoral and around 20 adjacent nontumoral regions, were included in the overall cohort. On the study overall, not on this receptor specifically: Limitations acknowledged by the authors included a relatively low number of patients and under-sampled representation of tumor-infiltrating lymphocytes.

All patients had early-stage hepatocellular carcinoma and received no therapy before surgical resection. Sampled areas lacked macroscopic evidence of necrosis or hemorrhage. Multiple regions from two patients underwent TCR sequencing (ImmunoSeq). Frozen resection tissue samples were collected at least 1 cm apart from each other. Samples labelled N were derived from nontumoral liver tissue adjacent to the tumor. Genomic DNA was extracted from bulk tissue using the DNeasy blood and tissue kit. TCR beta chain CDR3 regions were sequenced from genomic DNA using the immunoSEQ assay. Rearranged VDJ segments were amplified with primers that anneal to V and J segments. Per the source publication's procedure: The ImmunoSeq Analyzer software was used to compute clonality and richness metrics. Differentially abundant clones between regions were identified using Fisher's exact test plus a beta-binomial method for added stringency. Sourced from immuneACCESS, this table was stored by TCRdb with only in-frame sequences that have V and J called. A share of the clones is absent; for the studies checked, an unresolved V gene accounts for under half, and the remainder has no known explanation. The V and J calls and clone size are taken from that table; D and trimming were inferred from the DNA. The sample includes about 20,000 clones, with around 75% observed a single time. The ten top clones hold approximately 17% of the sample.

CDR1 is given as SGHRS and CDR2 as YFSETQ, both from the germline V gene. The CDR3 contains 16 residues, cysteine and phenylalanine counted. The retained sequence is limited to the CDR3, 48 bases, with the frame set at the first base. From V the trimming removes 4 bases and from J it removes 5 bases, while the gene matches leave 10 bases of the junction unaccounted for. A note on this clone: Its antigen is unknown. No much larger clone is present one base from it, and per-base qualities are unavailable.

The starting material was tumor-adjacent normal tissue, obtained before any cancer treatment. The source of this sequence is an older woman with hepatocellular carcinoma. Rearrangement joined TRBV5-1 to TRBJ1-4; the junction holds 8 bases that match TRBD1. In nucleotides, the sequence is TGCGCCAGCAGCCAGACAAACAGGGGGGAGAATGAAAAACTGTTTTTT. Its protein reads: CASSQTNRGENEKLFF.